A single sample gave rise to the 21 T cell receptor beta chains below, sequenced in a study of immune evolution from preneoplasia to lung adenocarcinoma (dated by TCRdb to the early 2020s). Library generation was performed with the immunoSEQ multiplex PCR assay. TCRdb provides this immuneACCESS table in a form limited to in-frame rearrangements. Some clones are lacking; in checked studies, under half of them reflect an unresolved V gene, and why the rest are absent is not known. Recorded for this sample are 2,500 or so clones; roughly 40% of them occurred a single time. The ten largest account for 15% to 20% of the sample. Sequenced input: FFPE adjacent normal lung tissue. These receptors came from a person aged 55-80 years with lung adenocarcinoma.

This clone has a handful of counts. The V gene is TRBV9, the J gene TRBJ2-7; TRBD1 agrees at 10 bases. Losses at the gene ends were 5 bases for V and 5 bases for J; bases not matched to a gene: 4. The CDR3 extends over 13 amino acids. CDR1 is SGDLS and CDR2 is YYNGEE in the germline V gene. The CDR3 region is CASSRQGADEQYF. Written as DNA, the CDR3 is TGTGCCAGCAGTCGACAGGGGGCCGACGAGCAGTACTTC.

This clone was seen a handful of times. The CDR3 loop is CASSIRTGVSYGEAFF. CDR3 nucleotides: TGTGCCAGCAGTATACGGACAGGGGTTAGTTATGGTGAAGCTTTCTTT. The V call is TRBV7-8, the J call TRBJ1-1; 9 nucleotides align to TRBD1. V was clipped by 6 bases and J by 7 bases; unmatched bases: 15. This CDR3 is built from 16 residues. The germline V gene encodes CDR1 SGHVS and CDR2 FQNEAQ.

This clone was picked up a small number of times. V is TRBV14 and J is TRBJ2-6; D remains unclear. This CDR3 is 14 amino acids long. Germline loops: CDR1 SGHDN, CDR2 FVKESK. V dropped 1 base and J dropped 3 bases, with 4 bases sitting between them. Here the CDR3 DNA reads TGTGCCAGCAGCCAAGTAGGTGGGGCCAACGTCCTGACTTTC. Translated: CASSQVGGANVLTF.

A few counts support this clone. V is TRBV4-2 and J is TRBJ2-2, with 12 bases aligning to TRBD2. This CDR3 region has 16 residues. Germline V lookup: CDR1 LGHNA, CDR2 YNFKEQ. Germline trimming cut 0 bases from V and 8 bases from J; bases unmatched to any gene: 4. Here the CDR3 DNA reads TGTGCCAGCAGCCAAGATCCGACTAGCGGGAGTGGGGAGCTGTTTTTT. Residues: CASSQDPTSGSGELFF.

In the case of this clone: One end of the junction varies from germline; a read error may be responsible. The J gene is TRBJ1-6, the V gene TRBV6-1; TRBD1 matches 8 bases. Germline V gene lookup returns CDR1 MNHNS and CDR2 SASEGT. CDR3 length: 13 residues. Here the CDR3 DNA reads TGCGCGGTTAGGGGGACAGGAGGTTCACCCCTCCACTTT. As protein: CAVRGTGGSPLHF.

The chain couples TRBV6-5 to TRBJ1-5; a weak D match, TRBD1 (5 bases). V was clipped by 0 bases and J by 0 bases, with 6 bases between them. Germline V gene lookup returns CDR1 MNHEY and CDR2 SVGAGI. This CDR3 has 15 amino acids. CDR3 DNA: TGTGCCAGCAGTTACTCTGGGGGTAGCAATCAGCCCCAGCATTTT. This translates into CASSYSGGSNQPQHF.

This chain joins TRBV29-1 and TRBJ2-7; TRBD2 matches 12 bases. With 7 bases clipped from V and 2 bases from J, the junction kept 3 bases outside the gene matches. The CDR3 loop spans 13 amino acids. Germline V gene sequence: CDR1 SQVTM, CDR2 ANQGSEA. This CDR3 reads CSAGTSGPYEQYF. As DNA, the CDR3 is TGCAGCGCTGGGACTAGCGGGCCCTACGAGCAGTACTTC.

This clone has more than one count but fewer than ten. The CDR3 is CASRLTGTDYNEQFF. The CDR3 region has the DNA TGTGCCAGCAGGCTGACCGGGACAGACTACAATGAGCAGTTCTTC. The chain has TRBV7-3 and TRBJ2-1; 7 positions match TRBD1. CDR1 SGHTA and CDR2 FQGTGA come from the germline V gene. The V segment lost 6 bases and the J segment 3 bases; nucleotides outside the gene matches: 8. The CDR3 extends over 15 amino acids.

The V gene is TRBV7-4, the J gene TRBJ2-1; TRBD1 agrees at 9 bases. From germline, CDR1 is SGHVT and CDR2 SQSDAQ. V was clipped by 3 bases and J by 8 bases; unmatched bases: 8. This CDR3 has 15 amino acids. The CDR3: CASSFRQGVFDEQFF. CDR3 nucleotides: TGTGCCAGCAGCTTTCGACAGGGGGTTTTCGATGAGCAGTTCTTC. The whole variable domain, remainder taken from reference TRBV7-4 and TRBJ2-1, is GAGVSQSPRYKVAKRGRDVALRCDSISGHVTLYWYRQTLGQGSEVLTYSQSDAQRDKSGRPSGRFSAERPERSVSTLKIQRTEQGDSAVYLCASSFRQGVFDEQFFGPGTRLTVL.

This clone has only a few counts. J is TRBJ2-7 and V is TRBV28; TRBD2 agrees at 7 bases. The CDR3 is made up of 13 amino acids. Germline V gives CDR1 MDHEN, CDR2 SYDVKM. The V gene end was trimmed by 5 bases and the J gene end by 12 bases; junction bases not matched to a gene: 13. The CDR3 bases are TGTGCCAGCAGTGGGGAAGGGAGGGTTCCATGGTACTTC. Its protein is CASSGEGRVPWYF.

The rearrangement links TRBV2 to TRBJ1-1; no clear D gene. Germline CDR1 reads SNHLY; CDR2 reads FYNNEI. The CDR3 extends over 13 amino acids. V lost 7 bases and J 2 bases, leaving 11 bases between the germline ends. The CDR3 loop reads CASTPTDNTEAFF. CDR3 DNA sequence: TGTGCCAGCACTCCGACGGACAACACTGAAGCTTTCTTT.

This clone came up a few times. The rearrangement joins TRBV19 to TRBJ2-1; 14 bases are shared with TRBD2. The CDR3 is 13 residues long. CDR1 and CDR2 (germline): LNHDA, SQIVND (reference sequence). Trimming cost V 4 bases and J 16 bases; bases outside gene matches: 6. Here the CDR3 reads CASSTGTSGSSFF. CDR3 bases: TGTGCCAGTAGTACTGGGACTAGCGGGAGTAGTTTCTTC.

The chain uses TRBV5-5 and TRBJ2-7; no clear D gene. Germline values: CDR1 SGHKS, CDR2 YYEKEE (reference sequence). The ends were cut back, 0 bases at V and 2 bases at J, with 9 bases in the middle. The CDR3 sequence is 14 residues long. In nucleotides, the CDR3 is TGTGCCAGCAGCTTGGAAGGACCACCCTACGAGCAGTACTTC. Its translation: CASSLEGPPYEQYF.

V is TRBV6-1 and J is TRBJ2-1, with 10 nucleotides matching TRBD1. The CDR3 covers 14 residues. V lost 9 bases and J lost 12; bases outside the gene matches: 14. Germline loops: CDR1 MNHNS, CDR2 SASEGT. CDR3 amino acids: CASGRDRGEGGQFF. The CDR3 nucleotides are TGTGCCAGTGGTAGGGACAGGGGTGAAGGCGGGCAGTTCTTC.

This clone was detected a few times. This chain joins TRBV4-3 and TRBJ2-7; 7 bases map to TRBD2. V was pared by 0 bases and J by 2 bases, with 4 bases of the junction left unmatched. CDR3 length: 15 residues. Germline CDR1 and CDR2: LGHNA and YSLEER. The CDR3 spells CASSQDLSGAYEQYF. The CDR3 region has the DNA TGCGCCAGCAGCCAAGATCTAAGCGGGGCCTACGAGCAGTACTTC.

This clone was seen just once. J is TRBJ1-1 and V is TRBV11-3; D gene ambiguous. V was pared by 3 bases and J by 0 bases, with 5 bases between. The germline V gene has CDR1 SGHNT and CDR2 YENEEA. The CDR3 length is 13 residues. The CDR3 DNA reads TGTGCCAGCAGCTTTAACATGAACACTGAAGCTTTCTTT. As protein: CASSFNMNTEAFF.

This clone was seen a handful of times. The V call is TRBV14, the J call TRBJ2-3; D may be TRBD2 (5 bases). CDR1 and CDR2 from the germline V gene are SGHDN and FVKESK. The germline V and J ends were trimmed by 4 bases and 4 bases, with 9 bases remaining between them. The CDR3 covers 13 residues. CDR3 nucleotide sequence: TGTGCCAGCAGCCGCTCGGAGGCAGATACGCAGTATTTT. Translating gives CASSRSEADTQYF. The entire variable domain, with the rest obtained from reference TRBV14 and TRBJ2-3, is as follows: EAGVTQFPSHSVIEKGQTVTLRCDPISGHDNLYWYRRVMGKEIKFLLHFVKESKQDESGMPNNRFLAERTGGTYSTLKVQPAELEDSGVYFCASSRSEADTQYFGPGTRLTVL.

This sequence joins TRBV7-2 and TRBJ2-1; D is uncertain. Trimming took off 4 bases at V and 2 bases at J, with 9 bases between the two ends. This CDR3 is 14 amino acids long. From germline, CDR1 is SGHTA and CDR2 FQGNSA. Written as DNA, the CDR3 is TGTGCCAGCAGCTCCCTCGACACCTACAATGAGCAGTTCTTC. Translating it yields CASSSLDTYNEQFF.

DNA for the CDR3: TGCGCCAGCAGTGTGGCTAAATACGAGCAGTACTTC. It encodes CASSVAKYEQYF. The genes are TRBV10-2 and TRBJ2-7; D remains ambiguous. CDR1 and CDR2 (germline): WSHSY, SAAADI. This CDR3 comprises 12 residues. V was trimmed by 4 bases and J by 4 bases, leaving 8 bases between them.

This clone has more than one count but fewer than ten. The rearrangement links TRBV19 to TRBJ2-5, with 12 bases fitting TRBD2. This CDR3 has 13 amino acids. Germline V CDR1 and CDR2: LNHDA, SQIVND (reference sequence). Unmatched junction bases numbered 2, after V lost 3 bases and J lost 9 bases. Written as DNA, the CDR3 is TGTGCCAGTAGTATGGGGACTAGCGGGCCCCAGTACTTC. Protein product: CASSMGTSGPQYF.

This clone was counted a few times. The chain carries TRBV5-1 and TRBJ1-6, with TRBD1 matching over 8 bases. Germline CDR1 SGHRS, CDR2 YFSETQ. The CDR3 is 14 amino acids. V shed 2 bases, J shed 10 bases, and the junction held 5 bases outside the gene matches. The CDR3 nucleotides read TGCGCCAGCAGCTTACAGGGGGAGAGGTCACCCCTCCACTTT. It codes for CASSLQGERSPLHF.